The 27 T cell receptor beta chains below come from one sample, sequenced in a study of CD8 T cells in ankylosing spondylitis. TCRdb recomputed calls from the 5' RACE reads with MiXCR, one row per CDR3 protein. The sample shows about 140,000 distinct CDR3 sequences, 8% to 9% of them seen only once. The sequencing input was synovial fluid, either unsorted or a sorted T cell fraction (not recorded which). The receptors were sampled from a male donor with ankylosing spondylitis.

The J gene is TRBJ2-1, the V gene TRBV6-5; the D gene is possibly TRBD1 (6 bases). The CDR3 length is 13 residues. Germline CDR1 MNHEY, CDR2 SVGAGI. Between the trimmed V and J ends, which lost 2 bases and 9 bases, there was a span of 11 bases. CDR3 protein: CASSYEGVGEQFF. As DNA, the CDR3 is TGTGCCAGCAGTTACGAGGGGGTGGGTGAGCAGTTCTTC.

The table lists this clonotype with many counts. The CDR3 sequence: CASSGGADTDTQYF. In nucleotides, the CDR3 is TGCGCCAGCAGCGGCGGGGCCGACACAGATACGCAGTATTTT. The chain recombines TRBV5-1 with TRBJ2-3; the D gene is possibly TRBD2 (6 bases). Germline V gene sequence: CDR1 SGHRS, CDR2 YFSETQ. The CDR3 runs to 14 residues. Between the trimmed V and J ends, which lost 4 bases and 2 bases, there was a span of 11 bases.

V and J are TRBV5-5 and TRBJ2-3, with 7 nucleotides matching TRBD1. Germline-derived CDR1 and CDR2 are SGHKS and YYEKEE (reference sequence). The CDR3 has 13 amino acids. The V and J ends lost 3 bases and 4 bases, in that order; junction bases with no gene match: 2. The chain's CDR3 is CASSSTGADTQYF. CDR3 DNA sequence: TGTGCCAGCAGCTCTACAGGGGCAGATACGCAGTATTTT.

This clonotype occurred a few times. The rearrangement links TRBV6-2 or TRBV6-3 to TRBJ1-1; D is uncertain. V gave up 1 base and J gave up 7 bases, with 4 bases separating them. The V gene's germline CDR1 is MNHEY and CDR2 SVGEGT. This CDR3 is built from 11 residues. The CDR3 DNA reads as TGTGCCAGCAGTTACTGGCGTGAAGCTTTCTTT. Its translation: CASSYWREAFF.

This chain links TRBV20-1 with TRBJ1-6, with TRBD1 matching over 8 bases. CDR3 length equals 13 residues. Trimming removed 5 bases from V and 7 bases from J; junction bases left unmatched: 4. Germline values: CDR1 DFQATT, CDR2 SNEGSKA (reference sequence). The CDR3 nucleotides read TGCAGTGCTCCAGGGGGCGCGAATTCACCCCTCCACTTT. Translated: CSAPGGANSPLHF.

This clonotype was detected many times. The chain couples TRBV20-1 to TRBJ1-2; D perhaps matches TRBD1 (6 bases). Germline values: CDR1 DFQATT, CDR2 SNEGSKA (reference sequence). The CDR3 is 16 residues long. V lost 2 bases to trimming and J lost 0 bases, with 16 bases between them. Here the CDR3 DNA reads TGCAGTGCTAGACCCCTCGGACAGACAACTAACTATGGCTACACCTTC. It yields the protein CSARPLGQTTNYGYTF.

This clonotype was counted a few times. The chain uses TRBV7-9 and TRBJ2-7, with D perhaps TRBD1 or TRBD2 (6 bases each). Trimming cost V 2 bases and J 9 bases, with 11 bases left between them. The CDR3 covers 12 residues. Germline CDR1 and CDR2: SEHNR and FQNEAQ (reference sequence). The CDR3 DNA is TGTGCCAGCAGCTTACTACAGGGAGGGCAGTACTTC. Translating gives CASSLLQGGQYF.

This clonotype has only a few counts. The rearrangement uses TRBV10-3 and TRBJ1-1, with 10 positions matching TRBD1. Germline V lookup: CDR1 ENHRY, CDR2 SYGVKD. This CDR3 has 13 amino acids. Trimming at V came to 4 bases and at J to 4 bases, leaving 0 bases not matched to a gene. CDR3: CAISGDRGTEAFF. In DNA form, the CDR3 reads TGTGCCATCAGTGGGGACAGGGGCACTGAAGCTTTCTTT.

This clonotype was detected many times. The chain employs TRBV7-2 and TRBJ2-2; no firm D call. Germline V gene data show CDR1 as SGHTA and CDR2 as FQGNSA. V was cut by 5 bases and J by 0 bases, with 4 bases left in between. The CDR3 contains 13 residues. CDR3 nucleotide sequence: TGTGCCAGCAGCCTCCCGAACACCGGGGAGCTGTTTTTT. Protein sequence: CASSLPNTGELFF.

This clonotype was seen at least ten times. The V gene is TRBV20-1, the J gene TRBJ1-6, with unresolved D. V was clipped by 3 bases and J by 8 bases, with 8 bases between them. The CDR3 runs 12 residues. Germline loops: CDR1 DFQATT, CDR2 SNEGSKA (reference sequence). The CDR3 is CSASNSYSPLHF. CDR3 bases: TGCAGTGCTAGTAACAGTTATTCACCCCTCCACTTT.

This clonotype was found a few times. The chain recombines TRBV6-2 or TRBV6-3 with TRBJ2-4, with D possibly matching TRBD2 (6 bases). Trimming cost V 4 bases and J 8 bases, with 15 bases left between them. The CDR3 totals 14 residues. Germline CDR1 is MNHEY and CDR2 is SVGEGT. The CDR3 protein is CASSLIAGGDIQYF. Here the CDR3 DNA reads TGTGCCAGCAGTTTAATCGCCGGGGGAGACATTCAGTACTTC.

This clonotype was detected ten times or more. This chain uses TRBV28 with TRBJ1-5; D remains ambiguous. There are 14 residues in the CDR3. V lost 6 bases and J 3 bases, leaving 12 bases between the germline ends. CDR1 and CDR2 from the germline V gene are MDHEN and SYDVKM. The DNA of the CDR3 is TGTGCCAGCAGGGATTTGAAATTCAATCAGCCCCAGCATTTT. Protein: CASRDLKFNQPQHF.

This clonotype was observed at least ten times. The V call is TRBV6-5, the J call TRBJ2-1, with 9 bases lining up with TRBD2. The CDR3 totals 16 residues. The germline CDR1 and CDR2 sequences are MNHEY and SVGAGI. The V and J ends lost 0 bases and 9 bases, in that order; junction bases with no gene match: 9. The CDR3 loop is CASSYSEIAGEGEQFF. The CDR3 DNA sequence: TGTGCCAGCAGTTACTCGGAAATAGCGGGGGAGGGTGAGCAGTTCTTC.

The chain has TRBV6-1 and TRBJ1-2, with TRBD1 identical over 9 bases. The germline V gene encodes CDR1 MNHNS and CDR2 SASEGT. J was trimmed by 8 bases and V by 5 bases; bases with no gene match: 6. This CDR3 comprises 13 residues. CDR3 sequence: CASSLRQGEGYTF. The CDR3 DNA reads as TGTGCCAGCAGTCTGCGACAGGGGGAAGGCTACACCTTC.

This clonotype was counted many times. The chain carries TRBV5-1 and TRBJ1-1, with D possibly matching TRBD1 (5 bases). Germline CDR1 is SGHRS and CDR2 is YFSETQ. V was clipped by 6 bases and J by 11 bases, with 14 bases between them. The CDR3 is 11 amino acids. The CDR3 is CASMRSGVAFF. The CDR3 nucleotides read TGCGCCAGCATGCGATCGGGGGTCGCTTTCTTT.

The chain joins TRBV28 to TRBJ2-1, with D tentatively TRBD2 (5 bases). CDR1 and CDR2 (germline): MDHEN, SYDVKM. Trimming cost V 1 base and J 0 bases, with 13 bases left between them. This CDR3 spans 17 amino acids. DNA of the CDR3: TGTGCCAGCAGTTTATTAAGGCGGGCGAGCTCCTACAATGAGCAGTTCTTC. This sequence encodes CASSLLRRASSYNEQFF. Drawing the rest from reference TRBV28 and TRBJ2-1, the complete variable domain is DVKVTQSSRYLVKRTGEKVFLECVQDMDHENMFWYRQDPGLGLRLIYFSYDVKMKEKGDIPEGYSVSREKKERFSLILESASTNQTSMYLCASSLLRRASSYNEQFFGPGTRLTVL.

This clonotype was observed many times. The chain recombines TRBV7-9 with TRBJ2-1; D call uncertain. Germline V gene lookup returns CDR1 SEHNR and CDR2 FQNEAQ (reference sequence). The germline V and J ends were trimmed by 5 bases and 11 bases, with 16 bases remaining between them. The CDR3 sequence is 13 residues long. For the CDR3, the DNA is TGTGCCAGCAGCGGTGATTCTCTGGCCCAGCAGTTCTTC. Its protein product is CASSGDSLAQQFF.

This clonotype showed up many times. The CDR3 reads CASSLNSGSWDTQYF. In nucleotides, the CDR3 is TGTGCCAGCAGCCTGAATAGCGGGAGTTGGGATACGCAGTATTTT. V gene TRBV11-2 combines with J gene TRBJ2-3; TRBD2 matches at 9 bases. Trimming took 5 bases from V and 6 from J; bases not matched to a gene: 9. CDR1 is SGHAT, CDR2 FQNNGV, per germline. This CDR3 comprises 15 residues.

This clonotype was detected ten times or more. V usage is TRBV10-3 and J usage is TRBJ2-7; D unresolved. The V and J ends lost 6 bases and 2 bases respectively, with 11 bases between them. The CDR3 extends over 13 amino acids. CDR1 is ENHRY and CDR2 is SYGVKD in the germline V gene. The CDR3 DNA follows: TGTGCCATCAGCTTGGACGGAGCCTACGAGCAGTACTTC. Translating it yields CAISLDGAYEQYF.

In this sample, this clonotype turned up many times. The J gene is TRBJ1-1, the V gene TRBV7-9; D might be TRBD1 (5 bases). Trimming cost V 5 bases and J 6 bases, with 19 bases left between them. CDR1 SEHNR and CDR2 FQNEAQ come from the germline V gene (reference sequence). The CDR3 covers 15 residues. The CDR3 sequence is CASSVHSWGNAEAFF. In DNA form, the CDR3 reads TGTGCCAGCAGCGTTCATTCCTGGGGGAATGCTGAAGCTTTCTTT.

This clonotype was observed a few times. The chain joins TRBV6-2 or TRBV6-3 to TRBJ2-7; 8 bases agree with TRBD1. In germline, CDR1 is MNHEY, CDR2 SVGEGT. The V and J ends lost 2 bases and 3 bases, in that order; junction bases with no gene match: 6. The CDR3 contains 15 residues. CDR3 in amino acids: CASSYGGTGLYEQYF. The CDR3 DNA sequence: TGTGCCAGCAGTTACGGTGGGACAGGCCTCTACGAGCAGTACTTC.

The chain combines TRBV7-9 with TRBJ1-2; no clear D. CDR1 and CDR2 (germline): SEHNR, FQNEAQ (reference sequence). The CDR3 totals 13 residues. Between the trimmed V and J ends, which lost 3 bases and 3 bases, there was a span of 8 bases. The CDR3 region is CASSLSSYYGYTF. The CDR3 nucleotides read TGTGCCAGCAGCTTGAGCTCTTACTATGGCTACACCTTC.

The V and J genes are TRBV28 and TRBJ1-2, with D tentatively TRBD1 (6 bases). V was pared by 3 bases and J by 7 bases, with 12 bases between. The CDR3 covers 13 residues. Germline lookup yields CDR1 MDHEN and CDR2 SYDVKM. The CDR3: CASSLQGRSGYTF. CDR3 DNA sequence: TGTGCCAGCAGTTTGCAGGGGCGGTCTGGCTACACCTTC.

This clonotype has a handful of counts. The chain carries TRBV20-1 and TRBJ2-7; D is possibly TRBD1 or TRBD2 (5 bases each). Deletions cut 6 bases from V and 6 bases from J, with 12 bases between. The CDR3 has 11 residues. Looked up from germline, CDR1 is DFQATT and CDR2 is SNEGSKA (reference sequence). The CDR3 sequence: CSAPGRLEQYF. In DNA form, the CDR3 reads TGCAGTGCGCCGGGGCGCCTCGAGCAGTACTTC.

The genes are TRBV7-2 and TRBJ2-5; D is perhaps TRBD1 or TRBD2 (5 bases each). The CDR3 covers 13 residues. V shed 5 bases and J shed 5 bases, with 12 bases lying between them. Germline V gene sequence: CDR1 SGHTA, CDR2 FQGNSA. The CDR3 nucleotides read TGTGCCAGCAGCCCTCAGGGAGACGAGACCCAGTACTTC. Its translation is CASSPQGDETQYF.

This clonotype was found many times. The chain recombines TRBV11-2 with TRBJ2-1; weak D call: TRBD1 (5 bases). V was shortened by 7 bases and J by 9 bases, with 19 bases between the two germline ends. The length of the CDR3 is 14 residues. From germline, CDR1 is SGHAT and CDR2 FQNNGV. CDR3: CASTPGADSSEQFF. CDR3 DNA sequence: TGTGCCAGCACCCCTGGGGCCGATAGTAGTGAGCAGTTCTTC.

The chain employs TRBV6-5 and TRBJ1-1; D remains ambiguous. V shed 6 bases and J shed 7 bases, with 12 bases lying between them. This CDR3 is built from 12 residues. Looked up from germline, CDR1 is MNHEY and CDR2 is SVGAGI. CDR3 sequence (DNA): TGTGCCAGCAGATTTAAGGGTCGTGAAGCTTTCTTT. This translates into CASRFKGREAFF.